The clone carrying this T cell receptor beta chain has only a few counts. The sample belongs to a study of blood T cell repertoires in COVID-19. Authors' data handling: How many nucleated cells were present was estimated from reference gene primer amplification. Repertoires were generated with immunoSEQ multiplex PCR, while TCRdb's copy carries only in-frame clones and drops some. V and J calls and clone size are given by that table; D and trimming were obtained from the DNA. Altogether under 50,000 clones are present, over 80% being singletons, with the ten largest covering less than 75%. This CDR3 has 14 residues. The germline gives CDR1 SGHTA, CDR2 FQGNSA. The V and J ends lost 0 bases and 5 bases respectively, with 10 bases between them.

This receptor was taken from a man aged 65 to 79 with acute or convalescent COVID-19. Sequencing was performed on peripheral blood. This chain joins TRBV7-2 and TRBJ1-1; no reliable D call. The CDR3 is CASSLAIEGTEAFF. In DNA, the CDR3 is TGTGCCAGCAGCTTAGCAATTGAGGGAACTGAAGCTTTCTTT.